The present T cell receptor beta chain was sequenced within a study of vaccination and CD4 T cells after COVID-19. In the study overall: Convalescent individuals exhibited SARS-CoV-2 positivity on nasal swab PCR, with nine mild and one severe presentation. Once diagnosed, patients had post-COVID samples drawn a median approximately 93 days later (range 35 to 161). Three convalescent patients were sampled post-vaccination (at day 14 and at days 161 to 241).

Time point specified: late sampling 161 to 241 days after vaccination in a few convalescent patients. TCRdb reanalysed the PCR reads using MiXCR and keeps one entry per CDR3 protein. The sample contains approximately 30,000 distinct CDR3 sequences, under 65% of which appear only once. V was shortened by 1 base and J by 5 bases, with 12 bases between the two germline ends. This CDR3 region has 14 residues. CDR1 is DFQATT and CDR2 is SNEGSKA in the germline V gene (reference sequence). This sequence joins TRBV20-1 and TRBJ1-5; D is ambiguous. The TCR originated in a human donor who had recovered from COVID-19. The specimen was CD4+ T cells from blood, collected about 7 months after SARS-CoV-2 vaccination. The CDR3 bases are TGCAGTGCTAGAGGCCGGGGTAGGTATCAGCCCCAGCATTTT. As protein: CSARGRGRYQPQHF.